This T cell receptor beta chain was found in a study of tumor-infiltrating lymphocytes in localized non-small cell lung cancer. Study-wide findings and caveats: No T-cell fraction difference was seen between IM1 and IM2 tumors.

Comment on this clone: What it recognizes is unknown.

The CDR3 sequence is 20 residues long. Germline loops: CDR1 LGHNA, CDR2 YSLEER. The germline V and J ends were trimmed by 1 base and 5 bases, with 27 bases remaining between them. TCRdb keeps only in-frame clones here, not all; method: immunoSEQ multiplex PCR. The sample has fewer than 25,000 clones, roughly 73% seen once; the top ten hold about 6.5%. The V gene is TRBV4-3, the J gene TRBJ1-5, with TRBD1 as a possible D gene (5 bases). Sequencing was carried out using lung tumor tissue. The receptor was derived from a human donor with non-small cell lung cancer. CDR3 protein: CASSQGRWGLVYVRDQPQHF. The CDR3 nucleotides read TGCGCCAGCAGCCAAGGTAGGTGGGGGTTGGTTTACGTTCGGGATCAGCCCCAGCATTTT.